What follows are 23 T cell receptor beta chains derived from one specimen sequenced in a study of cytomegalovirus exposure and HLA in healthy donors. PCR employed 60 Vbeta and 13 Jbeta primers. Data came from immunoSEQ multiplex PCR; TCRdb stores just in-frame clones and leaves some out. The profile shows about 120,000 clones, roughly three quarters of them singletons. Sequencing was carried out using PBMCs. All receptors come from a man aged 50 to 59 in good health and CMV-seropositive.

V and J are TRBV10-3 and TRBJ1-1; D unresolved. This CDR3 is built from 14 residues. Looked up from germline, CDR1 is ENHRY and CDR2 is SYGVKD. Trimming pared 0 bases from V and 1 base from J, leaving 6 bases between. Here the CDR3 reads CAISESAANTEAFF. In nucleotides, the CDR3 is TGTGCCATCAGTGAGTCGGCCGCGAACACTGAAGCTTTCTTT.

J is TRBJ1-6 and V is TRBV18; D not certain. CDR3 length: 15 amino acids. V was trimmed by 0 bases and J by 10 bases, leaving 13 bases between them. The germline CDR1 and CDR2 sequences are KGHSH and LQKENI. In DNA form, the CDR3 reads TGTGCCAGCTCACCACCCCACGGCGGAAACTCACCCCTCCACTTT. Protein: CASSPPHGGNSPLHF.

The chain is built from TRBV6-5 and TRBJ2-1; 14 bases are shared with TRBD2. In germline, CDR1 is MNHEY, CDR2 SVGAGI. The CDR3 contains 16 residues. Trimming cost V 0 bases and J 6 bases; bases outside gene matches: 1. CDR3 in DNA: TGTGCCAGCAGTTACTCGACTAGCGGGGGGGGCAATGAGCAGTTCTTC. This codes for CASSYSTSGGGNEQFF.

This chain joins TRBV7-2 and TRBJ2-1, with 7 bases that match TRBD2. Germline CDR1 and CDR2: SGHTA and FQGNSA. J lost 12 bases, V lost 1 base, and 15 bases had no gene match. The CDR3 has 16 amino acids. As DNA, the CDR3 is TGTGCCAGCAGCTTAGAGGGCGGGGTAGCGGGTAAGGGGCAGTTCTTC. Translation: CASSLEGGVAGKGQFF.

The chain combines TRBV25-1 with TRBJ2-3, with TRBD2 identical over 8 bases. With V trimmed by 4 bases and J by 6 bases, 6 bases remained unmatched. CDR3 size: 14 residues. Germline CDR1 and CDR2: MGHDK and SYGVNS. DNA for the CDR3: TGTGCCAGCAGTGTAGCGGGGTTTTGGGATACGCAGTATTTT. Protein: CASSVAGFWDTQYF.

The CDR3 protein is CASTRQGLPYEQYF. The DNA of the CDR3 is TGTGCCAGCACCCGACAGGGACTCCCCTACGAGCAGTACTTC. This chain links TRBV11-2 with TRBJ2-7, with D perhaps TRBD1 (7 bases). The V gene lost 7 bases and the J gene lost 2 bases, with 15 bases spanning the gap. This CDR3 spans 14 amino acids. In germline, CDR1 is SGHAT, CDR2 FQNNGV.

This clone has only a few counts. The chain links TRBV5-1 to TRBJ2-3; 8 nucleotides align to TRBD2. The junction had 5 bases not matched to a gene; V was cut back by 4 bases and J by 1 base. The CDR3 runs to 15 residues. Germline lookup yields CDR1 SGHRS and CDR2 YFSETQ. The CDR3 loop reads CASSPSGGRTDTQYF. The CDR3 region has the DNA TGCGCCAGCAGCCCGAGCGGGGGCCGCACAGATACGCAGTATTTT.

Points on this clone: Relative to the germline gene, one junction end is altered; a read error may explain this. V gene TRBV23-1 combines with J gene TRBJ1-2, with 12 bases aligning to TRBD1. TRBV23-1 is an ORF; its function is uncertain. The CDR3 length is 19 residues. The CDR3 loop reads CASRQSHPGQGAFGYGYTF. CDR3 DNA sequence: TGCGCCAGCAGGCAATCTCATCCGGGACAGGGGGCGTTCGGGTATGGCTACACCTTC.

The chain joins TRBV6-6 to TRBJ2-1, with 9 bases aligning to TRBD2. Germline loops: CDR1 MNHNY, CDR2 SVGAGI (reference sequence). This CDR3 spans 16 amino acids. V was pared by 2 bases and J by 9 bases, with 11 bases of the junction left unmatched. In DNA, the CDR3 is TGTGCCAGCAGTTACGCGAGGGGCGGGAGGGGGGTTGAGCAGTTCTTC. Translated: CASSYARGGRGVEQFF.

The CDR3 coding sequence is TGTGCCAGCAGCGTAGCAGGGCTTAACTCTGGGGCCAACGTCCTGACTTTC. This translates into CASSVAGLNSGANVLTF. This rearrangement joins TRBV9 to TRBJ2-6; perhaps TRBD1 as D (5 bases). Germline lookup yields CDR1 SGDLS and CDR2 YYNGEE. V lost 0 bases and J lost 0, with 10 bases in between. This CDR3 is built from 17 residues.

The genes are TRBV5-4 and TRBJ2-5, with a weak D call TRBD2 (5 bases). The CDR3 is made up of 14 amino acids. V was cut by 0 bases and J by 1 base, with 7 bases left in between. The germline CDR1 and CDR2 sequences are SGHNT and YYREEE (reference sequence). For the CDR3, the DNA is TGTGCCAGCAGCTTGGGTACTAGCCAAGAGACCCAGTACTTC. Protein product: CASSLGTSQETQYF.

The V and J genes are TRBV5-1 and TRBJ2-2, with D maybe TRBD2 (5 bases). The CDR3 has 12 residues. The germline CDR1 and CDR2 sequences are SGHRS and YFSETQ. Trimming removed 4 bases from V and 7 bases from J, with 8 bases in between. The CDR3 DNA reads TGCGCCAGCAGCGACGGGGTCGGGGAGCTGTTTTTT. Protein: CASSDGVGELFF.

The J gene is TRBJ2-1, the V gene TRBV7-6, with 14 nucleotides matching TRBD2. The germline gives CDR1 SGHVS, CDR2 FNYEAQ. This CDR3 is built from 16 residues. J lost 10 bases, V lost 4 bases, and 9 bases had no gene match. CDR3 coding DNA: TGTGCCAGCAGCTCCGGACTAGCGGGGGGAGGGGAGGAGCAGTTCTTC. Translated, it gives CASSSGLAGGGEEQFF. The full variable domain, rest sourced from reference TRBV7-6 and TRBJ2-1, is GAGVSQSPRYKVTKRGQDVALRCDPISGHVSLYWYRQALGQGPEFLTYFNYEAQQDKSGLPNDRFSAERPEGSISTLTIQRTEQRDSAMYRCASSSGLAGGGEEQFFGPGTRLTVL.

The rearrangement uses TRBV5-4 and TRBJ1-6; D is unclear. With 2 bases removed from V and 10 bases from J, the gap between germline ends came to 7 bases. The CDR3 sequence is 12 residues long. CDR1 SGHNT and CDR2 YYREEE come from the germline V gene (reference sequence). As DNA, the CDR3 is TGTGCCAGCAGCTTTCAGCGGTCACCCCTCCACTTT. Residues: CASSFQRSPLHF.

The J gene is TRBJ1-2, the V gene TRBV11-3; TRBD1 matches at 9 bases. V was pared by 5 bases and J by 5 bases, with 9 bases of the junction left unmatched. The germline V gene has CDR1 SGHNT and CDR2 YENEEA. The CDR3 runs to 15 residues. DNA for the CDR3: TGTGCCAGCAGCCGAGGGACAGGGATCGGGTATGGCTACACCTTC. Translated, it gives CASSRGTGIGYGYTF.

The rearrangement uses TRBV27 and TRBJ1-5; 10 bases align to TRBD1. The CDR3 sequence is 15 residues long. Germline V CDR1 and CDR2: MNHEY, SMNVEV (reference sequence). V lost 5 bases to trimming and J lost 2 bases; unmatched junction nucleotides: 3. CDR3 amino acids: CASSRQGAGNQPQHF. The CDR3 DNA follows: TGTGCCAGCAGTAGACAGGGGGCGGGCAATCAGCCCCAGCATTTT.

V usage is TRBV19 and J usage is TRBJ1-1; TRBD1 aligns across 7 bases. V lost 6 bases, J lost 0 bases, and 4 bases stayed unmatched. This CDR3 comprises 14 residues. Germline CDR1 is LNHDA and CDR2 is SQIVND (reference sequence). The chain's CDR3 is CASRDRILNTEAFF. Written as DNA, the CDR3 is TGTGCCAGTAGGGACAGGATCTTGAACACTGAAGCTTTCTTT.

The V gene is TRBV6-5, the J gene TRBJ2-7; D is possibly TRBD2 (6 bases). CDR3 length: 15 amino acids. Trimming stripped 0 bases from V and 7 bases from J, with 16 bases between. Per germline, CDR1 MNHEY and CDR2 SVGAGI. The CDR3 reads CASSYSGTRVGEQYF. In nucleotides, the CDR3 is TGTGCCAGCAGTTACTCAGGGACTCGGGTGGGGGAGCAGTACTTC.

The J gene is TRBJ2-5, the V gene TRBV7-9; no firm D call. This CDR3 comprises 13 residues. Looked up from germline, CDR1 is SEHNR and CDR2 is FQNEAQ (reference sequence). Deletions cut 1 base from V and 4 bases from J, with 7 bases between. For the CDR3, the DNA is TGTGCCAGCAGCTTAGGTTTCGGAGAGACCCAGTACTTC. Protein product: CASSLGFGETQYF.

The chain recombines TRBV19 with TRBJ1-2; tentative D call: TRBD1 (5 bases). Looked up from germline, CDR1 is LNHDA and CDR2 is SQIVND (reference sequence). Trimming removed 1 base at V and 8 bases at J, with 11 bases between. This CDR3 spans 13 amino acids. The CDR3 sequence: CASSIGAGKGYTF. CDR3 nucleotide sequence: TGTGCCAGTAGTATAGGGGCAGGGAAAGGCTACACCTTC.

This clone has more than one count but fewer than ten. The rearrangement links TRBV19 to TRBJ1-5, with 9 positions matching TRBD1. Losses at the gene ends were 6 bases for V and 4 bases for J; bases not matched to a gene: 7. This CDR3 comprises 15 residues. Germline V gene sequence: CDR1 LNHDA, CDR2 SQIVND (reference sequence). The CDR3 nucleotides are TGTGCCAGTAGGATAACAGGGGGCAGGAATCAGCCCCAGCATTTT. Protein sequence: CASRITGGRNQPQHF.

The V call is TRBV15, the J call TRBJ2-3; 8 bases are a match to TRBD2. The germline gives CDR1 LNHNV, CDR2 YYDKDF (reference sequence). This CDR3 is built from 13 residues. V lost 0 bases and J lost 8; bases outside the gene matches: 1. CDR3 coding DNA: TGTGCCACCAGCAGAGACCGGGGGGGTACGCAGTATTTT. Protein product: CATSRDRGGTQYF.

The V call is TRBV7-2, the J call TRBJ2-5, with TRBD1 matching 7 bases. V shed 4 bases, J shed 11 bases, and the junction held 7 bases outside the gene matches. Germline V gene lookup returns CDR1 SGHTA and CDR2 FQGNSA. The CDR3 runs to 12 residues. The CDR3 sequence: CASSYRGQEQYF. The CDR3, as DNA: TGTGCCAGCAGCTACCGAGGACAGGAACAGTACTTC.